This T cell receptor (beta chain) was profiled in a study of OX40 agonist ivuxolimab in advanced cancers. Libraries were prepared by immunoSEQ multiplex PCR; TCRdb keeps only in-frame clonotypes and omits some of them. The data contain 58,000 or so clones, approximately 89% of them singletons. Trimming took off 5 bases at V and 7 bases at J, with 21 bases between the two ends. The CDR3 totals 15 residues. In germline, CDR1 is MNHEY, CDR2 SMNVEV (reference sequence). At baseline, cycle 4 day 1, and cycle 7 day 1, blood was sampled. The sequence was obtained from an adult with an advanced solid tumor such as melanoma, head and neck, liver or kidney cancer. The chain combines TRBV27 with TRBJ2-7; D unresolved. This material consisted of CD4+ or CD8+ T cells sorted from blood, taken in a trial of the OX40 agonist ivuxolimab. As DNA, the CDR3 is TGTGCCAGCAGTCTGACTTCGTTTGGCTCCTTGGAGCAGTACTTC. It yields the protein CASSLTSFGSLEQYF.